Shown below are 26 T cell receptor beta chains from a single sample sequenced in a study of neurological immune-mediated disorders. Time point meaning: technical triplicate 1. One entry per CDR3 protein, called by TCRdb with MiXCR from the 5' RACE reads. The data show fewer than 30,000 distinct CDR3 sequences, less than 15% seen once. Specimen: CD4+ T cells from blood. The source of these receptors is a female donor with HTLV-1-associated myelopathy (HAM/TSP).

This clonotype was detected ten times or more. The chain recombines TRBV20-1 with TRBJ2-1, with 11 bases that match TRBD2. V dropped 1 base and J dropped 0; count of bases not matched to a gene: 8. The CDR3 runs to 18 residues. The V gene's germline CDR1 is DFQATT and CDR2 SNEGSKA (reference sequence). The CDR3 spells CSARAASGGLGSYNEQFF. CDR3 nucleotide sequence: TGCAGTGCTAGAGCGGCTAGCGGGGGGTTAGGCTCCTACAATGAGCAGTTCTTC.

This clonotype was observed many times. The V call is TRBV6-6, the J call TRBJ2-7, with a possible D match to TRBD1 (6 bases). V shed 5 bases and J shed 0 bases, with 17 bases lying between them. The CDR3 totals 16 residues. Germline loops: CDR1 MNHNY, CDR2 SVGAGI (reference sequence). The CDR3 DNA reads as TGTGCCAGCAGTCTCCCCGTGGGGGCTTACTCCTACGAGCAGTACTTC. As protein: CASSLPVGAYSYEQYF.

This clonotype was detected ten times or more. The chain combines TRBV6-5 with TRBJ2-3, with 9 bases matching TRBD2. In germline, CDR1 is MNHEY, CDR2 SVGAGI. Trimming at V came to 5 bases and at J to 4 bases, leaving 7 bases not matched to a gene. This CDR3 has 15 amino acids. The CDR3 DNA reads TGTGCCAGCAGTCCCCCTAGCGGGACCCCAGATACGCAGTATTTT. This sequence encodes CASSPPSGTPDTQYF.

This clonotype was observed many times. The chain has TRBV20-1 and TRBJ2-1; D perhaps matches TRBD2 (5 bases). CDR3 length: 14 amino acids. CDR1 and CDR2 (germline): DFQATT, SNEGSKA (reference sequence). V shed 5 bases and J shed 5 bases, with 16 bases lying between them. CDR3 protein: CSAPGLSVNNEQFF. The CDR3 DNA follows: TGCAGTGCTCCTGGACTGTCGGTGAACAATGAGCAGTTCTTC.

The chain links TRBV7-2 to TRBJ2-7; no firm D call. In germline, CDR1 is SGHTA, CDR2 FQGNSA. The CDR3 is 13 residues long. V lost 2 bases, J lost 4 bases, and 9 bases lay in between. The DNA of the CDR3 is TGTGCCAGCAGCTTATTCCCGGAGTACGAGCAGTACTTC. It codes for CASSLFPEYEQYF.

Many counts were recorded for this clonotype. The chain couples TRBV27 to TRBJ2-6, with D possibly TRBD2 on 5 matching bases. Per germline, CDR1 MNHEY and CDR2 SMNVEV (reference sequence). The ends were cut back, 2 bases at V and 2 bases at J, with 7 bases in the middle. This CDR3 is built from 15 residues. Here the CDR3 DNA reads TGTGCCAGCAGTTTACGAGGGACTGGGGCCAACGTCCTGACTTTC. It yields the protein CASSLRGTGANVLTF.

This clonotype is medium-sized by share. This sequence joins TRBV9 and TRBJ2-5, with D possibly matching TRBD1 (6 bases). V dropped 4 bases and J dropped 2 bases, with 9 bases sitting between them. Germline V gene lookup returns CDR1 SGDLS and CDR2 YYNGEE. The CDR3 sequence is 13 residues long. CDR3 bases: TGTGCCAGCAGCCCAGGGGCTCAAGAGACCCAGTACTTC. Amino acid sequence: CASSPGAQETQYF. Based on the CDR3 plus reference TRBV9 and TRBJ2-5, the full variable domain is DSGVTQTPKHLITATGQRVTLRCSPRSGDLSVYWYQQSLDQGLQFLIQYYNGEERAKGNILERFSAQQFPDLHSELNLSSLELGDSALYFCASSPGAQETQYFGPGTRLLVL.

This clonotype has ten or more counts. The chain employs TRBV5-1 and TRBJ2-5; possibly TRBD2 for D (5 bases). Looked up from germline, CDR1 is SGHRS and CDR2 is YFSETQ. The CDR3 consists of 17 residues. The V gene lost 1 base and the J gene lost 2 bases, with 18 bases spanning the gap. The CDR3: CASSLSPGFGGQETQYF. Here the CDR3 DNA reads TGCGCCAGCAGCTTGTCTCCGGGGTTCGGCGGGCAAGAGACCCAGTACTTC.

This clonotype is classed as medium-sized. The CDR3 reads CATRLHQGTDTQYF. The DNA for the CDR3 is TGTGCCACCAGATTACATCAAGGCACAGATACGCAGTATTTT. The chain has TRBV10-3 and TRBJ2-3; D remains ambiguous. Germline CDR1 ENHRY, CDR2 SYGVKD. Trimming cost V 10 bases and J 1 base, with 15 bases left between them. The CDR3 runs 14 residues.

This clonotype was observed many times. The chain couples TRBV5-1 to TRBJ1-1; perhaps TRBD1 as D (6 bases). This CDR3 comprises 13 residues. Looked up from germline, CDR1 is SGHRS and CDR2 is YFSETQ. V lost 0 bases and J lost 11, with 14 bases in between. The CDR3 DNA is TGCGCCAGCAGCTTGGTGGGGGGCGAAAAGGCTTTCTTT. It encodes CASSLVGGEKAFF. Supplemented by reference TRBV5-1 and TRBJ1-1, the full variable domain reads KAGVTQTPRYLIKTRGQQVTLSCSPISGHRSVSWYQQTPGQGLQFLFEYFSETQRNKGNFPGRFSGRQFSNSRSEMNVSTLELGDSALYLCASSLVGGEKAFFGQGTRLTVV.

The CDR3 reads CASSLAQGMDGELFF. Written as DNA, the CDR3 is TGTGCCAGCAGTTTAGCACAAGGAATGGACGGGGAGCTGTTTTTT. This chain connects TRBV12-3 or TRBV12-4 to TRBJ2-2; D is unclear. Between the trimmed V and J ends, which lost 0 bases and 7 bases, there was a span of 12 bases. This CDR3 region has 15 residues.

In its sample, this clonotype was seen many times. V usage is TRBV3-1 and J usage is TRBJ1-6, with 9 bases that match TRBD1. With 4 bases clipped from V and 8 bases from J, the junction kept 6 bases outside the gene matches. Per germline, CDR1 LGHDT and CDR2 YNNKEL (reference sequence). CDR3 size: 15 residues. DNA for the CDR3: TGTGCCAGCAGCCCCGGGACAGGGCGAGATTCACCCCTCCACTTT. Its translation is CASSPGTGRDSPLHF.

Many counts were recorded for this clonotype. The rearrangement uses TRBV7-6 and TRBJ2-1; TRBD2 matches at 14 bases. Per the germline V gene, CDR1 is SGHVS and CDR2 is FNYEAQ. Trimming at V came to 5 bases and at J to 8 bases, leaving 14 bases not matched to a gene. This CDR3 has 18 residues. The CDR3 DNA reads TGTGCCAGCAGCCTTATAAGCCGAGGGACTAGCGGGAGCGATGAGCAGTTCTTC. Encoded protein: CASSLISRGTSGSDEQFF. Full variable domain (remainder filled in from reference TRBV7-6 and TRBJ2-1): GAGVSQSPRYKVTKRGQDVALRCDPISGHVSLYWYRQALGQGPEFLTYFNYEAQQDKSGLPNDRFSAERPEGSISTLTIQRTEQRDSAMYRCASSLISRGTSGSDEQFFGPGTRLTVL.

This clonotype appeared many times. This chain joins TRBV20-1 and TRBJ1-2; TRBD1 is a possible D gene (6 bases). V was clipped by 3 bases and J by 4 bases, with 12 bases between them. Looked up from germline, CDR1 is DFQATT and CDR2 is SNEGSKA (reference sequence). CDR3 length: 13 amino acids. CDR3: CSARLPGVYGYTF. As DNA, the CDR3 is TGCAGTGCTAGGCTCCCAGGGGTCTATGGCTACACCTTC.

The J gene is TRBJ2-7, the V gene TRBV6-6; either TRBD1 or TRBD2 may supply D (5 bases each). Germline CDR1 and CDR2: MNHNY and SVGAGI (reference sequence). The CDR3 spans 13 residues. Trimming stripped 5 bases from V and 6 bases from J, with 14 bases between. The CDR3, as DNA: TGTGCCAGCAGTACCGCCGCCGGGGCCGAGCAGTACTTC. Translated: CASSTAAGAEQYF.

This clonotype was seen many times. The chain has TRBV20-1 and TRBJ2-5; 9 bases match TRBD2. The CDR3 runs 18 residues. The germline V gene encodes CDR1 DFQATT and CDR2 SNEGSKA (reference sequence). The V segment lost 6 bases and the J segment 4 bases; nucleotides outside the gene matches: 21. The DNA of the CDR3 is TGCAGTGCCTCCCTCCGAGCGGGGGGCATAATCAGGGCAGAGACCCAGTACTTC. Amino acid sequence: CSASLRAGGIIRAETQYF.

This clonotype was recorded many times. The CDR3 spells CASRRDSGNTIYF. Written as DNA, the CDR3 is TGTGCCAGCAGACGGGACTCTGGAAACACCATATATTTT. The chain has TRBV2 and TRBJ1-3, with D unresolved. This CDR3 region has 13 residues. Trimming removed 6 bases at V and 0 bases at J, with 6 bases between. CDR1 SNHLY and CDR2 FYNNEI come from the germline V gene.

By sample share, this clonotype is medium-sized. This chain links TRBV5-1 with TRBJ2-3; TRBD2 matches at 11 bases. The germline gives CDR1 SGHRS, CDR2 YFSETQ. Germline trimming cut 3 bases from V and 5 bases from J; bases unmatched to any gene: 11. This CDR3 contains 17 residues. The CDR3 DNA sequence: TGCGCCAGCAGCTATCTCGGGACTAGCGGATCCGGAGATACGCAGTATTTT. Its translation: CASSYLGTSGSGDTQYF.

This clonotype occurred many times. The chain carries TRBV5-1 and TRBJ1-1; TRBD1 might be the D (6 bases). This CDR3 has 14 amino acids. The germline CDR1 and CDR2 sequences are SGHRS and YFSETQ. The ends were cut back, 3 bases at V and 4 bases at J, with 13 bases in the middle. CDR3 in amino acids: CASSWGALGTEAFF. Here the CDR3 DNA reads TGCGCCAGCAGCTGGGGGGCCCTGGGCACTGAAGCTTTCTTT. Using reference TRBV5-1 and TRBJ1-1 for the parts outside the CDR3, the full variable domain is KAGVTQTPRYLIKTRGQQVTLSCSPISGHRSVSWYQQTPGQGLQFLFEYFSETQRNKGNFPGRFSGRQFSNSRSEMNVSTLELGDSALYLCASSWGALGTEAFFGQGTRLTVV.

This clonotype was observed at least ten times. The rearrangement links TRBV7-2 to TRBJ2-3; D might be TRBD2 (5 bases). The CDR3 contains 15 residues. Deletions cut 5 bases from V and 6 bases from J, with 18 bases between. Germline values: CDR1 SGHTA, CDR2 FQGNSA. The CDR3 reads CASSVPVGSLDTQYF. As DNA, the CDR3 is TGTGCCAGCAGCGTCCCAGTGGGGAGCCTGGATACGCAGTATTTT.

The chain uses TRBV9 and TRBJ1-6, with D tentatively TRBD1 (5 bases). This CDR3 region has 17 residues. V lost 2 bases and J lost 3, with 15 bases in between. The germline V gene encodes CDR1 SGDLS and CDR2 YYNGEE. Written as DNA, the CDR3 is TGTGCCAGCAGCGTGGGACTGATCCCTTTCTATAATTCACCCCTCCACTTT. Protein product: CASSVGLIPFYNSPLHF. The full variable domain, with the rest looked up from reference TRBV9 and TRBJ1-6, is DSGVTQTPKHLITATGQRVTLRCSPRSGDLSVYWYQQSLDQGLQFLIQYYNGEERAKGNILERFSAQQFPDLHSELNLSSLELGDSALYFCASSVGLIPFYNSPLHFGNGTRLTVT.

Judged by abundance, this clonotype is large. The rearrangement links TRBV7-2 to TRBJ2-1, with TRBD2 identical over 7 bases. Germline lookup yields CDR1 SGHTA and CDR2 FQGNSA. J lost 9 bases, V lost 2 bases, and 7 bases had no gene match. This CDR3 region has 14 residues. The CDR3 DNA follows: TGTGCCAGCAGCTTAATGGCGGGAGAGTTTGAGCAGTTCTTC. It yields the protein CASSLMAGEFEQFF.

This clonotype was recorded at least ten times. The chain is built from TRBV18 and TRBJ1-6; 7 bases line up with TRBD1. The V gene end was trimmed by 9 bases and the J gene end by 10 bases; junction bases not matched to a gene: 18. The germline V gene has CDR1 KGHSH and CDR2 LQKENI. The CDR3 has 16 amino acids. The CDR3, as DNA: TGTGCCAGTTTTTCTACGGTTACAGGGGTAAAATCACCCCTCCACTTT. Translating gives CASFSTVTGVKSPLHF.

There are many counts of this clonotype. This chain links TRBV5-1 with TRBJ2-5, with 11 positions matching TRBD2. CDR3 length: 16 amino acids. V was clipped by 4 bases and J by 4 bases; unmatched bases: 9. CDR1 is SGHRS, CDR2 YFSETQ, per germline. CDR3 DNA sequence: TGCGCCAGCAGCCTCGCTAATCTAGCGGGAGGAGAGACCCAGTACTTC. Translated: CASSLANLAGGETQYF.

This clonotype was recorded at least ten times. The genes are TRBV29-1 and TRBJ2-7, with a weak D call TRBD2 (5 bases). CDR1 SQVTM and CDR2 ANQGSEA come from the germline V gene. The CDR3 is 12 amino acids. Trimming removed 7 bases from V and 5 bases from J, with 15 bases in between. The CDR3 sequence: CSATRGVDEQYF. The CDR3 DNA follows: TGCAGCGCGACCCGGGGAGTTGACGAGCAGTACTTC.

The sample holds many counts of this clonotype. The chain has TRBV20-1 and TRBJ2-3; D call uncertain. Germline V gene lookup returns CDR1 DFQATT and CDR2 SNEGSKA (reference sequence). Trimming shortened V by 3 bases and J by 4 bases, and 8 bases separated the two germline ends. CDR3 length: 12 residues. The CDR3 DNA is TGCAGTGCTAGCGGCGGTTCAGATACGCAGTATTTT. Amino acids: CSASGGSDTQYF.